This TCR beta chain was recovered during a study of blood T cell repertoires in COVID-19. Study overall: Samples taken during acute and convalescent COVID-19 were collected in the United States, Italy and Spain. T cells, B-cell-depleted T cells, or PBMCs provided the cDNA or gDNA that served as material.

The CDR3 has 15 residues. Germline-derived CDR1 and CDR2 are MNHEY and SVGAGI. V shed 5 bases, J shed 5 bases, and the junction held 11 bases outside the gene matches. Participants' own reports of clinical history determined their cohort assignment. TCRdb's copy holds only in-frame clones and misses some; the assay was immunoSEQ multiplex PCR. The sample has some 200,000 clones; approximately 86% are singletons. This sequence was found in a young man with acute COVID-19. This chain uses TRBV6-5 with TRBJ2-5; TRBD2 matches 7 bases. The specimen was PBMCs or T cells enriched from blood (not recorded which). The chain's CDR3 is CASSHSGDGGETQYF. CDR3 coding DNA: TGTGCCAGCAGTCACAGCGGGGACGGGGGGGAGACCCAGTACTTC.